One and the same sample provided the 16 T cell receptor beta chains below, sequenced in a study of T cells in pancreatic ductal adenocarcinoma. No neoadjuvant therapy was given to the selected pancreatic ductal adenocarcinoma patients before their surgery. Sequenced by immunoSEQ multiplex PCR; TCRdb stores in-frame clones only, minus some. This sample has about 98,000 clones, with about 95% found just once. The material sequenced was PBMCs. These receptors were obtained from a human donor with pancreatic ductal adenocarcinoma.

The DNA for the CDR3 is TGTGCCAGTAGTATTGGAGGCGGGCCCACCCCAGATACGCAGTATTTT. Encoded protein: CASSIGGGPTPDTQYF. The chain employs TRBV19 and TRBJ2-3; tentative D call: TRBD2 (5 bases). This CDR3 is 16 amino acids long. Germline V gene sequence: CDR1 LNHDA, CDR2 SQIVND (reference sequence). V gave up 3 bases and J gave up 4 bases, with 17 bases separating them.

V usage is TRBV7-3 and J usage is TRBJ2-1; the D gene is possibly TRBD2 (5 bases). This CDR3 has 15 residues. Germline CDR1 SGHTA, CDR2 FQGTGA. Trimming removed 2 bases from V and 5 bases from J, with 13 bases in between. CDR3: CASSLQRTPDNEQFF. In DNA form, the CDR3 reads TGTGCCAGCAGCTTACAGAGGACTCCCGACAATGAGCAGTTCTTC.

The chain recombines TRBV7-6 with TRBJ2-2, with D possibly TRBD1 on 6 matching bases. V lost 5 bases and J lost 6, with 16 bases in between. This CDR3 spans 15 amino acids. Germline V CDR1 and CDR2: SGHVS, FNYEAQ. DNA of the CDR3: TGTGCCAGCAGCCCAGGTCAGGGGTTGGCCGGGGAGCTGTTTTTT. Its protein is CASSPGQGLAGELFF.

This chain links TRBV6-5 with TRBJ2-5; TRBD2 is a possible D gene (5 bases). V gave up 5 bases and J gave up 4 bases, with 11 bases separating them. The germline gives CDR1 MNHEY, CDR2 SVGAGI. The CDR3 loop spans 13 amino acids. In nucleotides, the CDR3 is TGTGCCAGCAGTCTGATTGGAGGAGAGACCCAGTACTTC. Amino acids: CASSLIGGETQYF.

The V call is TRBV27, the J call TRBJ2-1; 10 nucleotides agree with TRBD2. In germline, CDR1 is MNHEY, CDR2 SMNVEV (reference sequence). The CDR3 loop spans 14 amino acids. Trimming at V came to 8 bases and at J to 3 bases, leaving 4 bases not matched to a gene. The CDR3 reads CASLRLAGYNEQFF. Here the CDR3 DNA reads TGTGCCAGCCTACGACTAGCGGGCTACAATGAGCAGTTCTTC.

A single count supports this clone. J is TRBJ2-5 and V is TRBV9; D unresolved. The CDR3 runs to 14 residues. CDR1 and CDR2 (germline): SGDLS, YYNGEE. Deletions cut 0 bases from V and 5 bases from J, with 11 bases between. This chain's CDR3 is CASSVGVGQETQYF. DNA for the CDR3: TGTGCCAGCAGCGTAGGGGTTGGGCAGGAGACCCAGTACTTC.

This chain joins TRBV28 and TRBJ1-5; 7 nucleotides align to TRBD1. Germline V gene data show CDR1 as MDHEN and CDR2 as SYDVKM. CDR3 size: 17 residues. J gave up 4 bases and V 5 bases, and 14 bases lay outside the gene matches. CDR3 in amino acids: CASSTGVGAGGNQPQHF. The CDR3, as DNA: TGTGCCAGCAGTACAGGGGTTGGGGCAGGTGGTAATCAGCCCCAGCATTTT. The complete variable domain, with remaining parts taken from reference TRBV28 and TRBJ1-5, reads DVKVTQSSRYLVKRTGEKVFLECVQDMDHENMFWYRQDPGLGLRLIYFSYDVKMKEKGDIPEGYSVSREKKERFSLILESASTNQTSMYLCASSTGVGAGGNQPQHFGDGTRLSIL.

The gene calls are TRBV4-2 and TRBJ2-5; 9 nucleotides line up with TRBD2. After removal of 1 base from V and 2 bases from J, the junction contained 5 bases not matched to a gene. From germline, CDR1 is LGHNA and CDR2 YNFKEQ. CDR3 size: 16 residues. The CDR3 sequence is CASSQGIAGVQETQYF. CDR3 DNA: TGTGCCAGCAGCCAAGGAATAGCGGGGGTTCAAGAGACCCAGTACTTC.

V usage is TRBV14 and J usage is TRBJ2-7; TRBD2 aligns across 9 bases. The CDR3 runs 15 residues. Germline lookup yields CDR1 SGHDN and CDR2 FVKESK. V dropped 0 bases and J dropped 3; count of bases not matched to a gene: 3. CDR3 amino acids: CASSQEASGNYEQYF. The CDR3, as DNA: TGTGCCAGCAGCCAAGAGGCTAGCGGGAACTACGAGCAGTACTTC.

V and J are TRBV29-1 and TRBJ2-3, with D possibly TRBD2 on 6 matching bases. Germline V gives CDR1 SQVTM, CDR2 ANQGSEA. Trimming removed 2 bases at V and 0 bases at J, with 12 bases between. This CDR3 is 15 amino acids long. The CDR3 reads CSVETGDSSTDTQYF. The DNA of the CDR3 is TGCAGCGTTGAAACGGGGGACTCTAGCACAGATACGCAGTATTTT.

This chain connects TRBV5-1 to TRBJ1-5, with TRBD1 matching 7 bases. The germline CDR1 and CDR2 sequences are SGHRS and YFSETQ. After removal of 10 bases from V and 1 base from J, the junction contained 17 bases not matched to a gene. The CDR3 length is 17 residues. The DNA of the CDR3 is TGCGCCGCCTTGCCGGGACAGCCCCGGGGGAGCAATCAGCCCCAGCATTTT. As protein: CAALPGQPRGSNQPQHF.

The V and J genes are TRBV5-4 and TRBJ2-1; perhaps TRBD1 as D (6 bases). V gave up 3 bases and J gave up 4 bases, with 14 bases separating them. The CDR3 is 15 residues long. The germline V gene has CDR1 SGHNT and CDR2 YYREEE (reference sequence). The CDR3 DNA follows: TGTGCCAGCAGCTCGGGGAAGGGGGTGTACAATGAGCAGTTCTTC. This gives the protein CASSSGKGVYNEQFF.

The chain has TRBV19 and TRBJ2-7; D call uncertain. The V end lost 5 bases, the J end lost 0 bases, and 8 bases lay between the germline ends. The CDR3 length is 13 residues. The germline CDR1 and CDR2 sequences are LNHDA and SQIVND (reference sequence). CDR3 sequence: CASSWRNSYEQYF. The CDR3 DNA is TGTGCCAGTAGTTGGCGGAACTCCTACGAGCAGTACTTC.

This rearrangement joins TRBV5-6 to TRBJ1-2, with TRBD1 identical over 7 bases. The CDR3 length is 14 residues. The J segment lost 4 bases and the V segment lost 4 bases, leaving 7 bases of the junction unmatched. Germline lookup yields CDR1 SGHDT and CDR2 YYEEEE. As DNA, the CDR3 is TGTGCCAGCAGCGTCCCGACAGGGACCTATGGCTACACCTTC. Residues: CASSVPTGTYGYTF.

V and J are TRBV28 and TRBJ1-1; D gene ambiguous. The germline V gene has CDR1 MDHEN and CDR2 SYDVKM. V lost 5 bases to trimming and J lost 11 bases, with 18 bases between them. The length of the CDR3 is 13 residues. The CDR3 loop is CASSPPTPEVAFF. Written as DNA, the CDR3 is TGTGCCAGCAGTCCGCCGACCCCCGAGGTGGCTTTCTTT.

DNA for the CDR3: TGTGCCAGCAGCCCCGACACTAGCGGGAGTTCAAATGAGCAGTTCTTC. Translation: CASSPDTSGSSNEQFF. The gene calls are TRBV27 and TRBJ2-1, with 11 bases lining up with TRBD2. The germline V gene has CDR1 MNHEY and CDR2 SMNVEV (reference sequence). CDR3 length: 16 amino acids. Trimming at V came to 6 bases and at J to 7 bases, leaving 11 bases not matched to a gene.